The source of this T cell receptor (beta chain) is a study of control samples from healthy donors and cancer patients. Per germline, CDR1 LGHNT and CDR2 FRNRAP. V shed 5 bases and J 5 bases; nucleotides not matched to a gene: 6. The CDR3 consists of 14 residues. Only in-frame clones appear in the TCRdb table, and some are missing; sequencing was by immunoSEQ multiplex PCR. This repertoire shows 54,000 or so clones, roughly 94% found once; its top ten account for roughly 2.3%. The sequenced material came from blood. The genes are TRBV12-5 and TRBJ1-1, with 9 bases matching TRBD1. This TCR derives from a man younger than 40 in good health. The CDR3 DNA reads as TGTGCTAGTGGTCCACAGGGGGCGCGGACTGAAGCTTTCTTT. Its translation is CASGPQGARTEAFF.